These 7 T cell receptor beta chains came from one sample sequenced in a study of T-cell memory formation after mild COVID-19. TCRdb reanalysed the 5' RACE reads using MiXCR and keeps one entry per CDR3 protein. This sample carries 85,000 to 120,000 distinct CDR3 sequences, 15% to 20% of them seen once, and the ten largest clones take more than 25%. Sequencing was performed on PBMCs or a T cell subset sorted from them (not recorded which). The source is an adult woman who had mild COVID-19 (a few samples of this study predate the infection). Cell type and time point are not known.

V usage is TRBV12-3 or TRBV12-4 and J usage is TRBJ1-1; the D gene is possibly TRBD1 (6 bases). CDR3 size: 13 residues. V lost 3 bases, J lost 6 bases, and 11 bases lay in between. The DNA for the CDR3 is TGTGCCAGCAGTTTCGGGGGGGGCGCTGAAGCTTTCTTT. Translation gives CASSFGGGAEAFF.

This clonotype has more than one count but fewer than ten. The V call is TRBV4-1, the J call TRBJ2-7, with no clear D. Germline V gene lookup returns CDR1 MGHRA and CDR2 YSYEKL. The ends were cut back, 0 bases at V and 3 bases at J, with 15 bases in the middle. The length of the CDR3 is 16 residues. The CDR3 sequence: CASSQEETSTFYEQYF. In nucleotides, the CDR3 is TGCGCCAGCAGCCAAGAAGAAACCTCTACCTTCTACGAGCAGTACTTC.

With regard to this clonotype: One end of the junction is discordant with germline, which a read error may explain. The chain recombines TRBV12-3 or TRBV12-4 with TRBJ2-1; TRBD2 might be the D (6 bases). This CDR3 has 12 amino acids. The CDR3 region has the DNA TGTGCCACTCTTAACTCTGGGACTGAGAAGTTCTTC. It translates to CATLNSGTEKFF.

This clonotype has at least ten counts. The chain is built from TRBV7-9 and TRBJ2-7; D not certain. Trimming took off 3 bases at V and 6 bases at J, with 6 bases between the two ends. This CDR3 comprises 11 residues. The germline gives CDR1 SEHNR, CDR2 FQNEAQ (reference sequence). CDR3 protein: CASSFASEQYF. For the CDR3, the DNA is TGTGCCAGCAGCTTCGCTAGCGAGCAGTACTTC.

In its sample, this clonotype was seen a few times. V is TRBV6-5 and J is TRBJ2-2; D possibly corresponds to TRBD2 (8 bases). CDR3 length equals 14 residues. Per the germline V gene, CDR1 is MNHEY and CDR2 is SVGAGI. With 5 bases removed from V and 8 bases from J, the gap between germline ends came to 15 bases. Here the CDR3 reads CASSRIAGQGELFF. CDR3 bases: TGTGCCAGCAGTAGGATAGCGGGACAGGGGGAGCTGTTTTTT.

CDR3 loop: CSARGGTSGKVIEQFF. The CDR3 region has the DNA TGCAGTGCTAGAGGAGGGACTAGCGGGAAGGTGATTGAGCAGTTCTTC. This chain connects TRBV20-1 to TRBJ2-1, with 13 bases matching TRBD2. CDR3 length equals 16 residues. The V gene end was trimmed by 1 base and the J gene end by 9 bases; junction bases not matched to a gene: 9. Per the germline V gene, CDR1 is DFQATT and CDR2 is SNEGSKA (reference sequence).

The chain uses TRBV15 and TRBJ2-5; TRBD1 aligns across 10 bases. The CDR3 loop spans 16 amino acids. V was clipped by 2 bases and J by 5 bases; unmatched bases: 8. The germline CDR1 and CDR2 sequences are LNHNV and YYDKDF (reference sequence). CDR3 sequence: CATSRRPGQGHETQYF. For the CDR3, the DNA is TGTGCCACCAGCAGACGTCCGGGACAGGGGCATGAGACCCAGTACTTC.